Listed below are T cell receptor beta chains from one sample, sequenced in a study of follicular helper T cells after annual influenza vaccination. Data came from immunoSEQ multiplex PCR; TCRdb stores just in-frame clones and leaves some out. Of roughly 10,000 clones in the sample, around 78% were seen once. The specimen was CXCR5- memory CD4+ T cells sorted from blood, collected 7 days after influenza vaccination. These TCRs come from an adult who received the influenza vaccine. The CDR3 runs from the conserved cysteine through the conserved F or W.

v_gene	j_gene	CDR3aa
TRBV9	TRBJ2-5	CASSVGESLRETQYF
TRBV19	TRBJ2-1	CASRLAGDYNEQFF
TRBV6-4	TRBJ2-1	CASSDSKGASYNEQFF
TRBV7-2	TRBJ2-2	CASSSSAANTGELFF
TRBV30	TRBJ1-1	CAWSVELHVEAFF
TRBV5-4	TRBJ1-2	CASSLQGLSFYGYTF
TRBV7-8	TRBJ1-3	CASSWGTGNTIYF
TRBV11-2	TRBJ1-1	CASSSFQGARAEAFF
TRBV9	TRBJ2-3	CASSARQGRTDTQYF
TRBV5-1	TRBJ2-7	CASSFNGQIRSYEQYF
TRBV15	TRBJ1-1	CATSRDLSGNTEAFF
TRBV29-1	TRBJ2-7	CSVVGSNSYEQYF
TRBV19	TRBJ2-3	CASSIGTSGADTQYF
TRBV5-1	TRBJ2-5	CASSLRRGGPQYF
TRBV7-3	TRBJ2-1	CASSMTSGEYNEQFF
TRBV5-4	TRBJ2-7	CASRPDRGSYEQYF
TRBV5-1	TRBJ1-6	CASSFSQGHNSPLHF
TRBV7-2	TRBJ1-2	CASSLGDRQTTTF
TRBV28	TRBJ1-1	CASRLGRTNTEAFF
TRBV6-5	TRBJ1-1	CASSRDRGNTEAFF
TRBV11-2	TRBJ1-6	CASSLLQGGLGSPLHF
TRBV4-1	TRBJ2-1	CASSHLPRGSDEQFF
TRBV4-2	TRBJ2-1	CASSQLIGPLQDEQFF
TRBV18	TRBJ2-1	CASSPSGLAGALYNEQFF
TRBV7-2	TRBJ2-2	CASSFSLGRNTGELFF
TRBV19	TRBJ1-5	CASSIVGTGRNQPQHF
TRBV18	TRBJ2-7	CASSPDSDEQYF
TRBV6-5	TRBJ2-4	CASSSNRGVQNIQYF
TRBV14	TRBJ2-6	CASSKQGAPSGANVLTF
TRBV15	TRBJ1-1	CATSRDHGAEEAFF
TRBV19	TRBJ2-7	CASSYRRGYEQYF
TRBV2	TRBJ2-1	CASRGASEQFF
TRBV29-1	TRBJ1-1	CSVEVHGADTEAFF
TRBV28	TRBJ2-1	CASSPWGGLGNEQFF
TRBV7-9	TRBJ1-1	CASSSSGGAGEAFF
TRBV29-1	TRBJ2-3	CSVDWSTSGGTTDTQYF
TRBV6-5	TRBJ1-4	CASSPDRAANEKLFF
TRBV2	TRBJ2-3	CASRRAGTDTQYF
TRBV28	TRBJ1-1	CASSFSRWGWNTEAFF
TRBV7-2	TRBJ1-1	CASSLGVVTEAFF
TRBV4-3	TRBJ2-5	CASSQDPSGGPQGTQYF
TRBV11-1	TRBJ1-1	CASSTARGTEAFF
TRBV9	TRBJ2-1	CASNRDRDYNEQFF
TRBV11-2	TRBJ2-1	CASSFQGPYNEQFF
TRBV7-2	TRBJ1-1	CASSLGPGGDEAFF
TRBV7-2	TRBJ1-6	CASSAYNSPLHF
TRBV6-5	TRBJ1-1	CASSYSFGLNTEAFF
TRBV6-5	TRBJ2-1	CATSTAIRVYNEQFF
TRBV19	TRBJ1-2	CASSRTGTINYGYTF
TRBV4-2	TRBJ1-2	CASSPGTVTNYGYTF
TRBV29-1	TRBJ1-2	CSAYDYGYTF
TRBV10-3	TRBJ1-2	CAISEEGYGYTF
TRBV4-2	TRBJ2-7	CASSQDRDRGSYEQYF
TRBV6-5	TRBJ2-7	CASSYRYEQYF
TRBV18	TRBJ2-1	CASSPGTSGSSYNEQFF
TRBV2	TRBJ2-6	CASSTGFPGANVLTF
TRBV30	TRBJ1-2	CAWSVTLGDGYTF
TRBV19	TRBJ2-5	CASRGLAGRQETQYF